This entry describes one T cell receptor beta chain. TRB cDNA was prepared as libraries by UMI-labeled 5' RACE. TCRdb re-called the 5' RACE reads, yielding one record per CDR3 amino acid sequence without DNA. The repertoire table contains about 90,000 distinct CDR3 sequences. This sample is part of a study of CXCR3-negative and CXCR3-positive naive CD8 T cells. The germline CDR1 and CDR2 sequences are SGHRS and YFSETQ. The CDR3 contains 16 residues. Input material: naive CXCR3- CD8+ T cells from blood. As for subset: CD45RO-CCR7+CD27+CD95- naive CD8+ T cells lacking CXCR3 (TNR3-). The TCR sequence derives from a human donor in good health. Some clones in this sample may be carry-over from other donors' samples. The chain carries TRBV5-1 and TRBJ1-4; the TRBD1 assignment by TCRdb is unverifiable without DNA. The CDR3 reads CASSLWQGTTNEKLFF.